This T cell receptor (beta chain) was recorded in a study of T cell repertoires in cytomegalovirus infection. In the study overall: The study used recently identified HLA-C-restricted and well-studied HLA-B-restricted CMV epitopes. Shared public TCR beta signatures pointed to both CMV infection and a matching HLA type. Study-wide points: Dominating the ex vivo response were HLA-C-restricted CMV-specific TCR beta clonotypes. Frequencies of public TCR beta families were cumulated, and this identified carriers of CMV plus the relevant HLA.

J gave up 2 bases and V 2 bases, and 17 bases lay outside the gene matches. CDR1 SGHNT and CDR2 YYREEE come from the germline V gene (reference sequence). This CDR3 region has 21 residues. In regard to this clonotype: Its antigen is currently unknown.

TCRdb ran MiXCR on the reads and lists one entry per CDR3 protein. The sample consists of 100,000 or so distinct CDR3 sequences, less than 55% of them appearing once. The source material was CD8+ T cells from cultured PBMCs, sampled from culture after CMV antigen stimulation. V gene TRBV5-4 combines with J gene TRBJ2-7, with 15 nucleotides matching TRBD2. The receptor comes from a human donor in good health (CMV status not recorded). Some clones in this sample may be carry-over from other donors' samples. The CDR3 DNA sequence: TGTGCCAGCAGCTTTACGGGAGGACTAGCGGGGGGGCCCACTAAACCCTACGAGCAGTACTTC. Its protein product is CASSFTGGLAGGPTKPYEQYF. The full variable domain, with the rest looked up from reference TRBV5-4 and TRBJ2-7, is ETGVTQSPTHLIKTRGQQVTLRCSSQSGHNTVSWYQQALGQGPQFIFQYYREEENGRGNFPPRFSGLQFPNYSSELNVNALELDDSALYLCASSFTGGLAGGPTKPYEQYFGPGTRLTVT.